Below are 14 T cell receptor beta chains sequenced from a single sample in a study of identical twins. From the 5' RACE reads, TCRdb called clonotypes with MiXCR, one entry per CDR3 protein. In the table there are 1.5 million to 2 million distinct CDR3 sequences, less than 40% of which are singletons. Sequenced sample: cord blood. These TCRs come from a newborn girl in good health.

This clonotype was seen more than once but under ten times. This chain joins TRBV9 and TRBJ2-5; 9 nucleotides agree with TRBD2. This CDR3 contains 17 residues. CDR1 and CDR2 from the germline V gene are SGDLS and YYNGEE. V was pared by 3 bases and J by 3 bases, with 12 bases of the junction left unmatched. CDR3 protein: CASSARPGSGREETQYF. The CDR3 bases are TGTGCCAGCAGCGCCCGACCCGGTAGCGGGAGAGAAGAGACCCAGTACTTC.

The CDR3 sequence: CASSLGGSQTGELFF. DNA for the CDR3: TGCGCCAGCAGCTTGGGTGGCAGCCAGACCGGGGAGCTGTTTTTT. The rearrangement joins TRBV5-1 to TRBJ2-2, with D unclear. Germline CDR1 is SGHRS and CDR2 is YFSETQ. The CDR3 covers 15 residues. V lost 0 bases to trimming and J lost 5 bases, with 11 bases between them.

V is TRBV7-7 and J is TRBJ2-1; D may be TRBD1 (6 bases). The CDR3 has 14 residues. V lost 6 bases, J lost 6 bases, and 15 bases lay in between. Germline lookup yields CDR1 SSHAT and CDR2 FNYEAQ (reference sequence). CDR3 amino acids: CASRPGQRGNEQFF. CDR3 bases: TGTGCCAGCAGACCGGGACAACGGGGCAATGAGCAGTTCTTC.

This clonotype was seen a handful of times. The gene calls are TRBV28 and TRBJ1-4; D is undetermined. V shed 3 bases and J shed 6 bases, with 5 bases lying between them. Germline V gene sequence: CDR1 MDHEN, CDR2 SYDVKM. The CDR3 covers 12 residues. CDR3 amino acids: CASSLAYEKLFF. The CDR3 coding sequence is TGTGCCAGCAGTTTGGCCTATGAAAAACTGTTTTTT.

This clonotype occurred a few times. This chain uses TRBV7-9 with TRBJ2-2; D uncertain. Germline lookup yields CDR1 SEHNR and CDR2 FQNEAQ (reference sequence). The CDR3 has 14 amino acids. Trimming took off 6 bases at V and 2 bases at J, with 10 bases between the two ends. CDR3 nucleotide sequence: TGTGCCAGCAGACCGAAAGAAAACACCGGGGAGCTGTTTTTT. This encodes CASRPKENTGELFF. The full variable domain, rest sourced from reference TRBV7-9 and TRBJ2-2, is DTGVSQNPRHKITKRGQNVTFRCDPISEHNRLYWYRQTLGQGPEFLTYFQNEAQLEKSRLLSDRFSAERPKGSFSTLEIQRTEQGDSAMYLCASRPKENTGELFFGEGSRLTVL.

This clonotype was seen a few times. The gene calls are TRBV2 and TRBJ2-7, with 7 bases fitting TRBD1. Germline lookup yields CDR1 SNHLY and CDR2 FYNNEI. The CDR3 spans 15 residues. V gave up 4 bases and J gave up 0 bases; unmatched junction bases: 6. The CDR3 DNA reads as TGTGCCAGCAGTGCCTCGGGACAGCTCTCCTACGAGCAGTACTTC. Its protein is CASSASGQLSYEQYF.

This clonotype appeared a few times. The chain carries TRBV29-1 and TRBJ1-1, with 8 bases that match TRBD1. The V segment lost 7 bases and the J segment 3 bases; nucleotides outside the gene matches: 7. The length of the CDR3 is 13 residues. Germline V gene lookup returns CDR1 SQVTM and CDR2 ANQGSEA. CDR3 sequence reads: CSAHRGRDTEAFF. CDR3 bases: TGCAGCGCTCACAGGGGGAGGGACACTGAAGCTTTCTTT.

The chain is built from TRBV20-1 and TRBJ1-5; D call uncertain. Per the germline V gene, CDR1 is DFQATT and CDR2 is SNEGSKA (reference sequence). The V end was cut by 6 bases, the J end by 3 bases, with 9 bases between. The CDR3 has 12 amino acids. The CDR3 DNA sequence: TGCAGTGCCGGACTGCTCAATCAGCCCCAGCATTTT. This sequence encodes CSAGLLNQPQHF.

This clonotype was observed a handful of times. The chain is built from TRBV20-1 and TRBJ2-1, with TRBD1 as a possible D gene (6 bases). Trimming removed 0 bases at V and 4 bases at J, with 16 bases between. The CDR3 runs 16 residues. The germline V gene has CDR1 DFQATT and CDR2 SNEGSKA (reference sequence). The DNA for the CDR3 is TGCAGTGCTAGAGATCCCGGCAGGGGCGAGTACAATGAGCAGTTCTTC. Its translation is CSARDPGRGEYNEQFF.

This clonotype was detected only a few times. V gene TRBV7-6 combines with J gene TRBJ1-2; D may be TRBD1 (6 bases). V dropped 2 bases and J dropped 6 bases, with 10 bases sitting between them. The germline CDR1 and CDR2 sequences are SGHVS and FNYEAQ. The CDR3 runs 13 residues. The CDR3 DNA is TGTGCCAGCAGCTTAATGGCAGGGGATGGCTACACCTTC. Translating gives CASSLMAGDGYTF.

The chain links TRBV5-6 to TRBJ2-5; D is possibly TRBD1 (5 bases). Trimming took 4 bases from V and 2 from J, leaving 21 bases between them. Germline V gene sequence: CDR1 SGHDT, CDR2 YYEEEE. The CDR3 totals 17 residues. The CDR3 DNA is TGTGCCAGCAGCGATACGAAGGACATCAGAAGACAAGAGACCCAGTACTTC. Translated, it gives CASSDTKDIRRQETQYF.

CDR3 loop: CASSYSPGGLYGYTF. Written as DNA, the CDR3 is TGTGCCAGCAGTTACTCACCAGGGGGCCTCTATGGCTACACCTTC. The chain uses TRBV6-5 and TRBJ1-2; 8 nucleotides agree with TRBD1. This CDR3 spans 15 amino acids. Germline loops: CDR1 MNHEY, CDR2 SVGAGI. V dropped 0 bases and J dropped 4; count of bases not matched to a gene: 4.

The chain combines TRBV21-1 with TRBJ2-2; the table's D call TRBD2 went unverified against the DNA. TRBV21-1 is designated a pseudogene. The CDR3 spans 19 residues. DNA of the CDR3: TGTGCCAGCAGCCCCGATGGGGCTAGCGGGAGGGTTAACACCGGGGAGCTGTTTTTT. Residues: CASSPDGASGRVNTGELFF.

This clonotype was seen a few times. The chain recombines TRBV5-1 with TRBJ2-5; D call uncertain. Trimming pared 4 bases from V and 5 bases from J, leaving 18 bases between. Germline V gives CDR1 SGHRS, CDR2 YFSETQ. There are 15 residues in the CDR3. The CDR3 sequence is CASSPGSYLGETQYF. Written as DNA, the CDR3 is TGCGCCAGCAGCCCCGGTTCCTACTTGGGGGAGACCCAGTACTTC.